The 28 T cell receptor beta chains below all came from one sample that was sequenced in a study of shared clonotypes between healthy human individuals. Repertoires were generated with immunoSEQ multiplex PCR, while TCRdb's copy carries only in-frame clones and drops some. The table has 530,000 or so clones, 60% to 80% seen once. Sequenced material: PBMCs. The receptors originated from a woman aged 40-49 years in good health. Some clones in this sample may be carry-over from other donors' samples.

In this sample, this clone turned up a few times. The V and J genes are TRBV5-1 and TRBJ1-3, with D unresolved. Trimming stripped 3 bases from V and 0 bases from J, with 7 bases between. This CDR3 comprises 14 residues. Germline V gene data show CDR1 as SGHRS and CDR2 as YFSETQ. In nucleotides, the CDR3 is TGCGCCAGCAGCTCGGACGGCTCTGGAAACACCATATATTTT. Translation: CASSSDGSGNTIYF.

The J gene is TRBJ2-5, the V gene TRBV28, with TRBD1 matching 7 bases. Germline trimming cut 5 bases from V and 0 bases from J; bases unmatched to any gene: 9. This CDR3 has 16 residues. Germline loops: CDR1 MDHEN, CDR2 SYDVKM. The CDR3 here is CASSPPRQGYQETQYF. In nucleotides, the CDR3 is TGTGCCAGCAGTCCCCCCCGACAGGGCTACCAAGAGACCCAGTACTTC.

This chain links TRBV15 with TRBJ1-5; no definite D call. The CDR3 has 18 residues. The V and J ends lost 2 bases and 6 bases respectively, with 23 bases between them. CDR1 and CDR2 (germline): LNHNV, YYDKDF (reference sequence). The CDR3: CATSRQILGSYGGQPQHF. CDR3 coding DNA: TGTGCCACCAGCAGACAGATCCTCGGTTCGTACGGAGGTCAGCCCCAGCATTTT.

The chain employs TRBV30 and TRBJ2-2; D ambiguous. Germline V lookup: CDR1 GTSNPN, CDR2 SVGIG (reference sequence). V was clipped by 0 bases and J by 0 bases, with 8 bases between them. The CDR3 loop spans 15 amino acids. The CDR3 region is CAWSVPRTNTGELFF. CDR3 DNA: TGTGCCTGGAGTGTTCCCCGAACGAACACCGGGGAGCTGTTTTTT.

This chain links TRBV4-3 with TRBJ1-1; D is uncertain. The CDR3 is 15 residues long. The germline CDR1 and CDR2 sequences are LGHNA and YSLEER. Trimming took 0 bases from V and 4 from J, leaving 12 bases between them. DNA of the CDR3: TGCGCCAGCAGCCAAGATTTTCGACTGAGCACTGAAGCTTTCTTT. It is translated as CASSQDFRLSTEAFF.

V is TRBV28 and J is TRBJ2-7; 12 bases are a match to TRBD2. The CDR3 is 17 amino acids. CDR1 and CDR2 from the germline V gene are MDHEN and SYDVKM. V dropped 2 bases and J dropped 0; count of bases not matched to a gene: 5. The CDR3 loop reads CASSLVGTSGYSYEQYF. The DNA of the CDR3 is TGTGCCAGCAGTTTAGTCGGGACTAGCGGGTACTCCTACGAGCAGTACTTC.

The CDR3 DNA is TGTGCCTGGAGTGACGGGGGCCCTGGCTACACCTTC. Protein: CAWSDGGPGYTF. The rearrangement links TRBV30 to TRBJ1-2; maybe TRBD1 (6 bases). CDR3 length: 12 residues. Germline V gene data show CDR1 as GTSNPN and CDR2 as SVGIG (reference sequence). The germline V and J ends were trimmed by 1 base and 7 bases, with 10 bases remaining between them.

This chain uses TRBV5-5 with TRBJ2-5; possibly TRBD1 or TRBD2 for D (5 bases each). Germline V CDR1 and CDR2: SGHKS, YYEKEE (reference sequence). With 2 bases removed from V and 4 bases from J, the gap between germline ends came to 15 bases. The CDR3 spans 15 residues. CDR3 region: CASSFSGTSGETQYF. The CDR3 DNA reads TGTGCCAGCAGCTTCTCCGGGACCAGCGGAGAGACCCAGTACTTC. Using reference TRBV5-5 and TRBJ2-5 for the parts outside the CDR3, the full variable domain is DAGVTQSPTHLIKTRGQQVTLRCSPISGHKSVSWYQQVLGQGPQFIFQYYEKEERGRGNFPDRFSARQFPNYSSELNVNALLLGDSALYLCASSFSGTSGETQYFGPGTRLLVL.

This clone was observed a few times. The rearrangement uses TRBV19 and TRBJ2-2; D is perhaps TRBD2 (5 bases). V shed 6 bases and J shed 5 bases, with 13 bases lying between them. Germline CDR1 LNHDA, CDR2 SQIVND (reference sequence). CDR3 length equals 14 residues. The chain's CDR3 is CASRPPWRTGELFF. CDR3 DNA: TGTGCCAGTAGGCCGCCCTGGAGGACCGGGGAGCTGTTTTTT.

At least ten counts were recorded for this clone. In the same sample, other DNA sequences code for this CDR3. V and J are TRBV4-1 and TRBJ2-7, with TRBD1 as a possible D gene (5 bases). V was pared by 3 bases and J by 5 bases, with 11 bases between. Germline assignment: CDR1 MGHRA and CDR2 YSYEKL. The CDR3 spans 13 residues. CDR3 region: CASSHSGFDEQYF. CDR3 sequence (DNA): TGCGCCAGCAGCCATTCAGGGTTCGACGAGCAGTACTTC.

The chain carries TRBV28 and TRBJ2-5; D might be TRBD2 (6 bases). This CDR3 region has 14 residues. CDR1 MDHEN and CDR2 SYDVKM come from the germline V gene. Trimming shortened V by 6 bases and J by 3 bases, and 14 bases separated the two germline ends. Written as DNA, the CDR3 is TGTGCCAGCAGAGGAGGGGTCATAGAAGAGACCCAGTACTTC. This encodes CASRGGVIEETQYF.

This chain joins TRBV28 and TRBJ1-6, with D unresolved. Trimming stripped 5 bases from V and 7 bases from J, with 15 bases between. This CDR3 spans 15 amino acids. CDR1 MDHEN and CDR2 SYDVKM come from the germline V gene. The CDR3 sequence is CASSKTLRVNSPLHF. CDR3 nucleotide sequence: TGTGCCAGCAGTAAGACATTACGAGTCAATTCACCCCTCCACTTT.

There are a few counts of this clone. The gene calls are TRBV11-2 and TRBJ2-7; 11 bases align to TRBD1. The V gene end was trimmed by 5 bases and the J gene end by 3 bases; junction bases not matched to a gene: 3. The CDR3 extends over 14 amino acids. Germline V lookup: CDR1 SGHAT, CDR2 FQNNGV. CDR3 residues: CASSGTGGYYEQYF. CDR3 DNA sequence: TGTGCCAGCAGCGGGACAGGGGGTTACTACGAGCAGTACTTC.

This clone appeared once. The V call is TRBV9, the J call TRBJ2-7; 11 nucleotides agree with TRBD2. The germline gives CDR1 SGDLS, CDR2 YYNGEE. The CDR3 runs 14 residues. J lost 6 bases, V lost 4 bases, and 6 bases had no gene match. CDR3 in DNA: TGTGCCAGCAGCATAGGCGGGACTAGCGGCGAGCAGTACTTC. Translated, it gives CASSIGGTSGEQYF.

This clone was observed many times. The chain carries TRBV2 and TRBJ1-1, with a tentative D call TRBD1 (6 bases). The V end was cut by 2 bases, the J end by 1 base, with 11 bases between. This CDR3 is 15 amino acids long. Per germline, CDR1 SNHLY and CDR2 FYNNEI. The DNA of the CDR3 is TGTGCCAGCAGTGAAAGTGGACAGCCGAACACTGAAGCTTTCTTT. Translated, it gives CASSESGQPNTEAFF.

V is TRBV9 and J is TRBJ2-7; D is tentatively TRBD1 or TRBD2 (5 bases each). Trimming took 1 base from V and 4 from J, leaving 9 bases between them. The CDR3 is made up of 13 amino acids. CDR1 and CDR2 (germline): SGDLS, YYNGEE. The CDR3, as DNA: TGTGCCAGCAGCGTACGGGACGGATACGAGCAGTACTTC. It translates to CASSVRDGYEQYF. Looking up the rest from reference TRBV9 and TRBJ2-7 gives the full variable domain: DSGVTQTPKHLITATGQRVTLRCSPRSGDLSVYWYQQSLDQGLQFLIQYYNGEERAKGNILERFSAQQFPDLHSELNLSSLELGDSALYFCASSVRDGYEQYFGPGTRLTVT.

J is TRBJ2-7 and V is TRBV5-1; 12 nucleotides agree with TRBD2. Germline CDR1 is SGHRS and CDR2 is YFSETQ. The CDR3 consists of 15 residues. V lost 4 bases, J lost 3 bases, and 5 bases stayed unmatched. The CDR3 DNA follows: TGCGCCAGCAGCCAGGGACTAGCGGGCGGCTACGAGCAGTACTTC. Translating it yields CASSQGLAGGYEQYF.

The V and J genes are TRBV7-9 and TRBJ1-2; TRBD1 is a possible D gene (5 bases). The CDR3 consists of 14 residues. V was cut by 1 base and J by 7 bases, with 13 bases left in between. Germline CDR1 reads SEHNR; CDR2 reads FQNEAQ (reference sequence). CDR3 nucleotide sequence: TGTGCCAGCAGCTTAGGGGGCACGGGCGTTGGCTACACCTTC. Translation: CASSLGGTGVGYTF.

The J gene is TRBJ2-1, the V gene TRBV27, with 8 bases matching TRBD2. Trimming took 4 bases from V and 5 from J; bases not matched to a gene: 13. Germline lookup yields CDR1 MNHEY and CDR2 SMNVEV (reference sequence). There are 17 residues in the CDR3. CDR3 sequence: CASSWGSGIPMDNEQFF. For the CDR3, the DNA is TGTGCCAGCAGTTGGGGTAGCGGGATCCCCATGGACAATGAGCAGTTCTTC.

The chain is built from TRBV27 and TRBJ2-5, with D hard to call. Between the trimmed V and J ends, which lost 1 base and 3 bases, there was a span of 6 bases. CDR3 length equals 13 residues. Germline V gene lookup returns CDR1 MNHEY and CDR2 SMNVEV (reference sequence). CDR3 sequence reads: CASSLWAEETQYF. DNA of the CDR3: TGTGCCAGCAGTTTATGGGCAGAAGAGACCCAGTACTTC.

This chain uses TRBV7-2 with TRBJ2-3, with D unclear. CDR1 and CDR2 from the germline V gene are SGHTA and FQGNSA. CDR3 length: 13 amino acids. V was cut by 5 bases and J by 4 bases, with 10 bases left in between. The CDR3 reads CASSPQSSDTQYF. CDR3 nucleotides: TGTGCCAGCAGCCCTCAGTCGTCAGATACGCAGTATTTT.

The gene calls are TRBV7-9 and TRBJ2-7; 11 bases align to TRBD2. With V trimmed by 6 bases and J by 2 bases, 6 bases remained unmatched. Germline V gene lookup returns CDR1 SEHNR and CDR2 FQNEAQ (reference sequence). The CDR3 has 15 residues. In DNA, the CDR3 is TGTGCCAGCAGGCCTGATAGCGGGAGGGCCTACGAGCAGTACTTC. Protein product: CASRPDSGRAYEQYF.

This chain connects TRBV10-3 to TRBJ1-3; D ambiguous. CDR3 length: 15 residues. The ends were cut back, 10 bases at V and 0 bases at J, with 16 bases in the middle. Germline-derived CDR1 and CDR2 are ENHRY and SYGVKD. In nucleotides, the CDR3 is TGTGCCACTCGCCTCGACCGAGACTCTGGAAACACCATATATTTT. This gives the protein CATRLDRDSGNTIYF.

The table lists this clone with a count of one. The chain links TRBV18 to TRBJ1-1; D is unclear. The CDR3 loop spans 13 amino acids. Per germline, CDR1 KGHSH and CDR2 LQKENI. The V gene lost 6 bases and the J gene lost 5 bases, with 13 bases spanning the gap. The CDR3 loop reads CASSPASRTEAFF. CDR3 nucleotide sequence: TGTGCCAGCTCCCCGGCCTCGCGAACTGAAGCTTTCTTT.

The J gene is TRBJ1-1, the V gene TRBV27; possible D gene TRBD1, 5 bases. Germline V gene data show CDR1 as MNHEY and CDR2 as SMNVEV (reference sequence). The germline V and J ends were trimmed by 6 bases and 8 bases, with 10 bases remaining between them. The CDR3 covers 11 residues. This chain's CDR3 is CASRQGPEAFF. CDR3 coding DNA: TGTGCCAGCAGGCAGGGCCCCGAAGCTTTCTTT.

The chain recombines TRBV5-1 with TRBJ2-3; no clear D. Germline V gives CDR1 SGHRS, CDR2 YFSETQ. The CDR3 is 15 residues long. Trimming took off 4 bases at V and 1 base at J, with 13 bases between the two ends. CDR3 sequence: CASSPRGGGTDTQYF. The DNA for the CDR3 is TGCGCCAGCAGCCCCCGCGGCGGCGGCACAGATACGCAGTATTTT.

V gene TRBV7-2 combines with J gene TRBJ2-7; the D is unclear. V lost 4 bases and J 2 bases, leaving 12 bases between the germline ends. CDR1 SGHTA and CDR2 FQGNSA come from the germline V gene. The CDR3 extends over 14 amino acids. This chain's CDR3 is CASSSDQDTYEQYF. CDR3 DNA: TGTGCCAGCAGCTCAGACCAGGATACCTACGAGCAGTACTTC.

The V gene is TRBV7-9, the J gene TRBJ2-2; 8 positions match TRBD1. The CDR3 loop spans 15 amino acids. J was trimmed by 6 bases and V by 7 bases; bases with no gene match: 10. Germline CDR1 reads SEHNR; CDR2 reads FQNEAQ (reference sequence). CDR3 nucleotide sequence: TGTGCCAGCAACATCGGACAGGGAAATGCCGGGGAGCTGTTTTTT. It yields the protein CASNIGQGNAGELFF.